This TCR beta chain is drawn from a study of blood T cell repertoires in COVID-19. Study at large: Some COVID-19 samples were acute and others convalescent; all came from the United States, Italy and Spain. Sample material is recorded as cDNA or gDNA derived from T cells, B-cell-depleted T cells, or PBMCs.

Source study methods: Estimated nucleated cell counts came from reference gene primer amplification. Libraries were prepared by immunoSEQ multiplex PCR; TCRdb keeps only in-frame clonotypes and omits some of them. V, J and clone size reflect that table, while D and trimming were determined from the DNA. This table holds 650,000 to 800,000 clones, approximately 90% found once. The CDR3 contains 18 residues. Germline values: CDR1 MNHNS, CDR2 SASEGT. The V and J ends lost 4 bases and 0 bases, in that order; junction bases with no gene match: 12. This sequence joins TRBV6-1 and TRBJ1-5; 7 nucleotides agree with TRBD1. Material: peripheral blood. This TCR was sampled from a woman younger than 35 with acute or convalescent COVID-19. The CDR3, as DNA: TGTGCCAGCAGTGGAAAAGACAGGGTCACCTATAGCAATCAGCCCCAGCATTTT. The encoded protein is CASSGKDRVTYSNQPQHF.